These 10 T cell receptor beta chains were sequenced from one sample in a study of T-cell memory formation after mild COVID-19. TCRdb processed the 5' RACE reads anew with MiXCR; each CDR3 protein has one entry. The sample lists about 130,000 distinct CDR3 sequences, about a sixth occurring once. Sequenced: PBMCs or a T cell subset sorted from them (not recorded which). These receptors all come from a man in his late teens or twenties who had mild COVID-19 (a few samples of this study predate the infection). Cell type and time point are not known.

This clonotype showed up many times. This chain connects TRBV20-1 to TRBJ1-2; D is unclear. V lost 7 bases to trimming and J lost 2 bases, with 17 bases between them. This CDR3 is 14 amino acids long. Germline values: CDR1 DFQATT, CDR2 SNEGSKA (reference sequence). The CDR3 is CSGSDGSRNYGYTF. DNA for the CDR3: TGCAGTGGCTCAGACGGAAGTAGAAACTATGGCTACACCTTC.

This chain links TRBV28 with TRBJ2-7; 9 positions match TRBD1. The CDR3 sequence is 14 residues long. Germline V gene data show CDR1 as MDHEN and CDR2 as SYDVKM. V lost 6 bases to trimming and J lost 4 bases; unmatched junction nucleotides: 7. The CDR3 is CASSLTGGAYEQYV. CDR3 DNA sequence: TGTGCCAGCAGCCTTACAGGGGGCGCGTACGAGCAGTACGTC.

This clonotype was counted between two and nine times. The chain carries TRBV15 and TRBJ2-5; 8 positions match TRBD1. Trimming cost V 2 bases and J 1 base; bases outside gene matches: 3. The CDR3 loop spans 15 amino acids. CDR1 and CDR2 from the germline V gene are LNHNV and YYDKDF (reference sequence). The CDR3 here is CATSRQQGGQETQYF. In DNA form, the CDR3 reads TGTGCCACCAGCAGACAACAGGGGGGCCAAGAGACCCAGTACTTC.

Ten or more counts support this clonotype. J is TRBJ2-1 and V is TRBV5-4; 8 bases align to TRBD1. The CDR3 has 15 amino acids. Per germline, CDR1 SGHNT and CDR2 YYREEE (reference sequence). Losses at the gene ends were 4 bases for V and 3 bases for J; bases not matched to a gene: 6. The CDR3 nucleotides are TGTGCCAGCAGCCCTCGGACAGGGAACTACAATGAGCAGTTCTTC. As protein: CASSPRTGNYNEQFF.

This clonotype appeared a few times. The chain recombines TRBV7-3 with TRBJ2-3, with 8 bases aligning to TRBD2. The ends lost 4 bases at V and 2 bases at J; junction bases unmatched: 5. The CDR3 length is 15 residues. Germline V gene sequence: CDR1 SGHTA, CDR2 FQGTGA. CDR3 protein: CASSSGGANTDTQYF. CDR3 sequence (DNA): TGTGCCAGCAGCTCCGGGGGGGCGAACACAGATACGCAGTATTTT. Full variable domain (remainder filled in from reference TRBV7-3 and TRBJ2-3): GAGVSQTPSNKVTEKGKYVELRCDPISGHTALYWYRQSLGQGPEFLIYFQGTGAADDSGLPNDRFFAVRPEGSVSTLKIQRTERGDSAVYLCASSSGGANTDTQYFGPGTRLTVL.

This clonotype was observed a handful of times. The V and J genes are TRBV5-5 and TRBJ2-7; D is uncertain. With 0 bases removed from V and 3 bases from J, the gap between germline ends came to 10 bases. Germline values: CDR1 SGHKS, CDR2 YYEKEE (reference sequence). The CDR3 extends over 14 amino acids. Here the CDR3 reads CASSLVADHYEQYV. The CDR3 DNA follows: TGTGCCAGCAGCTTGGTCGCCGACCACTACGAGCAGTACGTC.

V usage is TRBV12-3 or TRBV12-4 and J usage is TRBJ2-2; 7 nucleotides line up with TRBD1. The CDR3 extends over 13 amino acids. J lost 6 bases, V lost 6 bases, and 4 bases had no gene match. The CDR3 here is CASRPQGSGELFF. The DNA for the CDR3 is TGTGCCAGCAGACCACAGGGGTCCGGGGAGCTGTTTTTT.

The CDR3 loop reads CASSLGWAVEQYV. CDR3 nucleotide sequence: TGTGCCAGCAGCTTGGGTTGGGCCGTCGAGCAGTACGTC. The chain has TRBV5-5 and TRBJ2-7; no firm D call. Trimming shortened V by 0 bases and J by 6 bases, and 10 bases separated the two germline ends. The CDR3 has 13 amino acids. Germline lookup yields CDR1 SGHKS and CDR2 YYEKEE (reference sequence).

By share, this clonotype counts as medium-sized. The chain recombines TRBV5-1 with TRBJ2-4, with a tentative D call TRBD1 (7 bases). The germline V and J ends were trimmed by 0 bases and 6 bases, with 10 bases remaining between them. This CDR3 has 14 amino acids. Germline values: CDR1 SGHRS, CDR2 YFSETQ. CDR3 bases: TGCGCCAGCAGCTTGGGCCAGGGGGGAAACATTCAGTACTTC. It yields the protein CASSLGQGGNIQYF.

The genes are TRBV5-1 and TRBJ1-2; D is ambiguous. The V gene's germline CDR1 is SGHRS and CDR2 YFSETQ. The CDR3 extends over 14 amino acids. Between the trimmed V and J ends, which lost 0 bases and 2 bases, there was a span of 8 bases. The CDR3 here is CASSLGPSNYGYTF. CDR3 sequence (DNA): TGCGCCAGCAGCTTGGGACCATCGAACTATGGCTACACCTTC.